This passage covers 2 T cell receptor beta chains from one sample sequenced in a study of blood T cell repertoires in COVID-19. Sequencing used immunoSEQ multiplex PCR; TCRdb keeps in-frame clones, though not all of them. This table holds some 170,000 clones, approximately 87% found once. Sequenced input: peripheral blood. The receptor set was obtained from a woman in her seventies with COVID-19, enrolled during active disease.

The chain is built from TRBV18 and TRBJ1-2; D unclear. Germline assignment: CDR1 KGHSH and CDR2 LQKENI. Trimming shortened V by 1 base and J by 4 bases, and 7 bases separated the two germline ends. The CDR3 is 13 residues long. The CDR3 reads CASSPQGAYGYTF. The CDR3 region has the DNA TGTGCCAGCTCACCACAGGGAGCCTATGGCTACACCTTC.

The rearrangement joins TRBV4-3 to TRBJ2-7; no reliable D call. V was clipped by 3 bases and J by 2 bases, with 11 bases between them. The CDR3 loop spans 14 amino acids. CDR1 and CDR2 (germline): LGHNA, YSLEER. The chain's CDR3 is CASSQVIDTYEQYF. In DNA, the CDR3 is TGCGCCAGCAGCCAGGTTATCGACACCTACGAGCAGTACTTC.